The entry below describes one T cell receptor beta chain. The sample belongs to a study of blood T cell repertoires in COVID-19. Across the study: T cells, B-cell-depleted T cells, or PBMCs supplied cDNA or gDNA.

V lost 0 bases, J lost 3 bases, and 6 bases lay in between. The CDR3 extends over 14 amino acids. Germline CDR1 LGHNA, CDR2 YNFKEQ. Which cohort a participant joined came from the clinical history participants gave. What the recovered Cohort 3 donors had was two negative PCRs, clearance, or symptom resolution. In the original processing: Reference gene primer amplification gave estimated nucleated cell counts. TCRdb's table, derived via immunoSEQ multiplex PCR, lists solely in-frame clones and lacks some. That table is the source of V, J and clone size, and D and trimming were worked out from the DNA. Of approximately 350,000 clones detected, 75% to 90% appear once; the ten largest clones hold 5% to 5.5%.

The specimen was PBMCs or T cells enriched from blood (not recorded which). The source of this sequence is a woman aged 50 to 60 who had recovered from COVID-19. The V and J genes are TRBV4-2 and TRBJ1-3; the D gene is possibly TRBD1 (5 bases). In DNA form, the CDR3 reads TGTGCCAGCAGCCAAGAAACAGGTGGAAACACCATATATTTT. Protein: CASSQETGGNTIYF.